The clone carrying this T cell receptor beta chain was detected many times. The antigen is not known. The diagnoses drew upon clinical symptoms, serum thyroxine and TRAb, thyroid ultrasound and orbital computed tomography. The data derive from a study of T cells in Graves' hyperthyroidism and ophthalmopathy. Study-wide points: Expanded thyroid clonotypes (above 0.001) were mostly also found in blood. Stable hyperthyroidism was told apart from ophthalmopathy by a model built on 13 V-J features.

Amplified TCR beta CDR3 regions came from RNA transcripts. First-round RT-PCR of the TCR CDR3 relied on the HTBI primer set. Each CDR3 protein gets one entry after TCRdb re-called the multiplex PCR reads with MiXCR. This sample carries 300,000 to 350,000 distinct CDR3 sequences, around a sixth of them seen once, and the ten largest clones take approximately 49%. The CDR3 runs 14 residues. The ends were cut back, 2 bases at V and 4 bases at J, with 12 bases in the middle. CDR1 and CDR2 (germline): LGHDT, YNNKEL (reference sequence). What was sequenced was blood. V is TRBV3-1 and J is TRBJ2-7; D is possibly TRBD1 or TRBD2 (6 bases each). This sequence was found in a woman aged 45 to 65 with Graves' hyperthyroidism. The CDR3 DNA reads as TGTGCCAGCAGCCAAAACGGGGGCAATTACGAGCAGTACTTC. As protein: CASSQNGGNYEQYF.